This T cell receptor beta chain was identified in a study of OX40 agonist ivuxolimab in advanced cancers. About the study: Melanoma, hepatocellular carcinoma, head and neck or renal cell cancer occurred in dose-escalation patients. Partial responses were achieved by three patients, one with hepatocellular carcinoma and two with cutaneous melanoma.

Measured with immunoSEQ multiplex PCR; TCRdb has only the in-frame clones, and not every one. The repertoire consists of some 99,000 clones, with 90% occurring once and the leading ten covering around 1.5%. The sequences come from CD4+ or CD8+ T cells sorted from blood, collected in a trial of the OX40 agonist ivuxolimab. The TCR originated in an adult with an advanced solid tumor such as melanoma, head and neck, liver or kidney cancer.

The CDR3 spells CASSLGGRGYTEAFF. For the CDR3, the DNA is TGTGCCAGCAGCTTAGGGGGCCGGGGGTACACTGAAGCTTTCTTT. The chain uses TRBV11-2 and TRBJ1-1; D is possibly TRBD1 (5 bases). CDR1 and CDR2 (germline): SGHAT, FQNNGV. The germline V and J ends were trimmed by 1 base and 3 bases, with 12 bases remaining between them. This CDR3 contains 15 residues.